These 20 T cell receptor beta chains originate from one sample sequenced in a study. Using its own MiXCR run on the 5' RACE reads, TCRdb lists one record per CDR3 protein. Of about 42,000 distinct CDR3 sequences listed, approximately 30% are singletons. Sequencing was carried out using tumor-infiltrating memory CD4+ T cells sorted from the breast tumor. The subset denotes: memory CD4+ T cells, CD4+CD45RO+CD25-. These receptors all stem from a female donor with breast cancer.

This chain links TRBV13 with TRBJ2-3; D ambiguous. Germline CDR1 reads PRHDT; CDR2 reads FYEKMQ (reference sequence). The CDR3 loop spans 14 amino acids. Between the trimmed V and J ends, which lost 2 bases and 0 bases, there was a span of 6 bases. The DNA of the CDR3 is TGTGCCAGCAGCTTATGGGGTAGCACAGATACGCAGTATTTT. Translation: CASSLWGSTDTQYF. The entire variable domain, with the rest obtained from reference TRBV13 and TRBJ2-3, is as follows: AAGVIQSPRHLIKEKRETATLKCYPIPRHDTVYWYQQGPGQDPQFLISFYEKMQSDKGSIPDRFSAQQFSDYHSELNMSSLELGDSALYFCASSLWGSTDTQYFGPGTRLTVL.

This clonotype has a count of ten or more. V usage is TRBV4-1 and J usage is TRBJ1-1, with a weak D call TRBD1 (5 bases). The germline gives CDR1 MGHRA, CDR2 YSYEKL. V lost 4 bases and J 3 bases, leaving 12 bases between the germline ends. CDR3 size: 14 residues. CDR3 in DNA: TGCGCCAGCAGCCCCCGGGACGGAGACACTGAAGCTTTCTTT. Protein: CASSPRDGDTEAFF.

This clonotype was seen a handful of times. The germline gene is not matched at one end of the junction; a read error may be the cause. The chain couples TRBV13 to TRBJ1-4; 8 bases are a match to TRBD1. This CDR3 region has 20 residues. Germline CDR1 and CDR2: PRHDT and FYEKMQ (reference sequence). CDR3 coding DNA: TGTGCCAGCAGCCTAGGACAGGGAGGTTTAACTGGTGCAACTAATGAAAAACTGTTTTTT. Its translation is CASSLGQGGLTGATNEKLFF. Full variable domain (outside the CDR3, taken from reference TRBV13 and TRBJ1-4): AAGVIQSPRHLIKEKRETATLKCYPIPRHDTVYWYQQGPGQDPQFLISFYEKMQSDKGSIPDRFSAQQFSDYHSELNMSSLELGDSALYFCASSLGQGGLTGATNEKLFFGSGTQLSVL.

This rearrangement joins TRBV3-1 to TRBJ1-1; maybe TRBD1 (6 bases). V was shortened by 1 base and J by 6 bases, with 18 bases between the two germline ends. Germline lookup yields CDR1 LGHDT and CDR2 YNNKEL (reference sequence). This CDR3 spans 16 amino acids. The CDR3 sequence: CASSQGGSGVFSEAFF. In DNA form, the CDR3 reads TGTGCCAGCAGCCAAGGCGGATCAGGGGTTTTCTCTGAAGCTTTCTTT.

The chain is built from TRBV6-6 and TRBJ1-6, with D hard to call. V lost 10 bases and J lost 5, with 18 bases in between. This CDR3 comprises 15 residues. Germline CDR1 reads MNHNY; CDR2 reads SVGAGI (reference sequence). The CDR3 loop is CATKGKDLNNSPLHF. CDR3 nucleotides: TGTGCCACCAAAGGGAAGGACCTGAATAATTCACCCCTCCACTTT.

Notes on this clonotype: This sequence may be a read error, since a much larger clone differs from it by one base. Because the CDR3 is missing its conserved closing phenylalanine or tryptophan, this is likely a read error. The chain carries TRBV4-3 and TRBJ2-3, with TRBD1 matching 12 bases. This CDR3 region has 18 residues. The trim removed 0 bases at V and 5 bases at J, leaving 9 bases unmatched. Germline V gene data show CDR1 as LGHNA and CDR2 as YSLEER. This CDR3 is CASSQEGGQGAGLDTQYI. CDR3 nucleotides: TGCGCCAGCAGCCAAGAAGGGGGACAGGGGGCTGGTCTAGATACGCAGTATATT.

A note on this clonotype: This may come from a read error, since a much larger clone is one base off. The rearrangement uses TRBV6-1 and TRBJ2-7; D is unresolved. The CDR3 covers 11 residues. CDR1 and CDR2 (germline): MNHNS, SASEGT. This CDR3 reads CASSDSYEQHF. In DNA form, the CDR3 reads TGTGCCAGCAGTGACAGCTACGAGCAGCACTTC.

The chain carries TRBV25-1 and TRBJ1-2; 7 nucleotides align to TRBD1. The CDR3 is 18 amino acids. Germline lookup yields CDR1 MGHDK and CDR2 SYGVNS. After removal of 7 bases from V and 0 bases from J, the junction contained 17 bases not matched to a gene. As DNA, the CDR3 is TGTGCCAGCATGGGAATAAGACAGGGTGGCCGGTCTAACTATGGCTACACCTTC. Translation gives CASMGIRQGGRSNYGYTF.

CDR3 in DNA: TGTGCCAGCAGGCCATCCGGGGCCTACGAGCAGTACTTC. This translates into CASRPSGAYEQYF. The V and J genes are TRBV6-5 and TRBJ2-7, with a possible D match to TRBD2 (5 bases). In germline, CDR1 is MNHEY, CDR2 SVGAGI. The CDR3 has 13 residues. The V end lost 6 bases, the J end lost 2 bases, and 11 bases lay between the germline ends.

CDR3 in amino acids: CASSPPGPNYGYTF. In DNA form, the CDR3 reads TGTGCCAGCTCACCACCGGGACCTAACTATGGCTACACCTTC. The chain employs TRBV18 and TRBJ1-2, with D possibly matching TRBD1 (5 bases). CDR3 size: 14 residues. With 0 bases removed from V and 0 bases from J, the gap between germline ends came to 5 bases. CDR1 is KGHSH and CDR2 is LQKENI in the germline V gene.

Worth noting for this clonotype: One junction end does not reproduce the germline sequence, and a read error may be involved. V gene TRBV5-1 combines with J gene TRBJ2-2; no clear D gene. CDR1 SGHRS and CDR2 YFSETQ come from the germline V gene. The CDR3 is 15 residues long. The DNA for the CDR3 is TGCGCCGGCAGCTTGGACGGTAGAAACACCGGGGAGCTGTTTTTT. Protein product: CAGSLDGRNTGELFF.

This clonotype was seen more than once but under ten times. The chain couples TRBV11-2 to TRBJ2-1, with 8 bases lining up with TRBD2. Germline V gene sequence: CDR1 SGHAT, CDR2 FQNNGV. This CDR3 is 18 amino acids long. J gave up 6 bases and V 1 base, and 14 bases lay outside the gene matches. In DNA, the CDR3 is TGTGCCAGCAGCTTAGTCCCTGAGCGGCCCCGGGGGGGCAATGAGCAGTTCTTC. Amino acids: CASSLVPERPRGGNEQFF.

This clonotype has only a few counts. The chain employs TRBV4-1 and TRBJ2-3; TRBD2 aligns across 7 bases. Germline lookup yields CDR1 MGHRA and CDR2 YSYEKL. The J segment lost 2 bases and the V segment lost 2 bases, leaving 4 bases of the junction unmatched. This CDR3 contains 15 residues. CDR3 sequence (DNA): TGCGCCAGCAGCCAACGAAGGGACTACACAGATACGCAGTATTTT. Protein sequence: CASSQRRDYTDTQYF.

This chain links TRBV6-2 or TRBV6-3 with TRBJ2-1; 8 bases are shared with TRBD1. The CDR3 is 17 amino acids. Trimming at V came to 6 bases and at J to 5 bases, leaving 15 bases not matched to a gene. The germline V gene encodes CDR1 MNHEY and CDR2 SVGEGT. The CDR3 spells CASRPDGQGQRDNEQFF. The CDR3 bases are TGTGCCAGCAGGCCGGATGGACAGGGCCAACGGGACAATGAGCAGTTCTTC.

V and J are TRBV20-1 and TRBJ2-5, with D possibly called TRBD1 or TRBD2 (6 bases each). Germline V lookup: CDR1 DFQATT, CDR2 SNEGSKA (reference sequence). The CDR3 length is 13 residues. Trimming took 6 bases from V and 2 from J, leaving 13 bases between them. CDR3 DNA sequence: TGCAGTGCCGGGGGCCGAGCACAAGAGACCCAGTACTTC. Amino acids: CSAGGRAQETQYF.

The V and J genes are TRBV6-6 and TRBJ2-1; possibly TRBD1 for D (6 bases). The V gene lost 0 bases and the J gene lost 7 bases, with 19 bases spanning the gap. The germline V gene has CDR1 MNHNY and CDR2 SVGAGI (reference sequence). CDR3 length: 17 residues. The DNA for the CDR3 is TGTGCCAGCAGTTACTCGACTGAACAGGGTGGACGGAATGAGCAGTTCTTC. Encoded protein: CASSYSTEQGGRNEQFF.

This clonotype has at least ten counts. V gene TRBV4-2 combines with J gene TRBJ1-1; D unresolved. The CDR3 extends over 11 amino acids. The V end was cut by 2 bases, the J end by 7 bases, with 5 bases between. The germline gives CDR1 LGHNA, CDR2 YNFKEQ. CDR3 nucleotides: TGTGCCAGCAGCCAAATGGGTGAAGCTTTCTTT. It encodes CASSQMGEAFF.

In this sample, this clonotype turned up a few times. This sequence joins TRBV5-1 and TRBJ2-2; TRBD2 matches 8 bases. The CDR3 covers 14 residues. The germline CDR1 and CDR2 sequences are SGHRS and YFSETQ. V lost 7 bases to trimming and J lost 4 bases; unmatched junction nucleotides: 6. The CDR3 DNA reads TGCGCCAGCGGGCTAGCGGGTCCCACCGGGGAGCTGTTTTTT. It specifies CASGLAGPTGELFF.

Points on this clonotype: A much more abundant neighbour one base away suggests this may be a read error. V and J are TRBV9 and TRBJ2-7; D possibly uses TRBD1 or TRBD2 (6 bases each). This CDR3 is built from 15 residues. Germline assignment: CDR1 SGDLS and CDR2 YYNGEE. Here the CDR3 reads CASIVGGSGSYEQYF. The CDR3 DNA sequence: TGTGCCAGCATCGTAGGGGGGAGTGGCTCCTACGAGCAGTACTTC.

This clonotype was seen ten or more times. J is TRBJ1-2 and V is TRBV20-1; D may be TRBD1 (5 bases). The V gene lost 3 bases and the J gene lost 5 bases, with 19 bases spanning the gap. Looked up from germline, CDR1 is DFQATT and CDR2 is SNEGSKA (reference sequence). The length of the CDR3 is 15 residues. CDR3: CSASPPDKWGYGYTF. The CDR3 region has the DNA TGCAGTGCTAGCCCCCCAGACAAATGGGGGTATGGCTACACCTTC.